Reported below is one T cell receptor (beta chain). Its antigen is not identified. These data originate in a study of T cell clonotyping in hematopoietic cell transplantation. In the study overall: Pretransplant recipient samples were taken after cytoreduction.

Repertoires were generated with immunoSEQ multiplex PCR, while TCRdb's copy carries only in-frame clones and drops some. Of approximately 800 clones in the sample, roughly half were seen once. The study's findings and limits: Pathologically expanded recipient clonotypes increased progressively from day 30 to day 180 as diversity fell. Broader posttransplant TCR repertoire diversity was predicted by graft donor and pretransplant recipient Inverse Simpson Index values.

Time point in this sample: recipient sample about 28 days before transplant, after cytoreduction. The TCR sequence derives from a man in his fifties with myelofibrosis. Some clones in this sample may be carry-over from other donors' samples. This sample comprised peripheral blood mononuclear cells, obtained before stem cell transplant.

CDR3 in amino acids: CASSLLGTGSEQYF. In DNA form, the CDR3 reads TGTGCCAGCAGCCTACTCGGGACAGGGAGCGAGCAGTACTTC. V gene TRBV6-5 combines with J gene TRBJ2-7; 9 nucleotides align to TRBD1. The CDR3 contains 14 residues. V gave up 6 bases and J gave up 6 bases; unmatched junction bases: 9. Germline values: CDR1 MNHEY, CDR2 SVGAGI.